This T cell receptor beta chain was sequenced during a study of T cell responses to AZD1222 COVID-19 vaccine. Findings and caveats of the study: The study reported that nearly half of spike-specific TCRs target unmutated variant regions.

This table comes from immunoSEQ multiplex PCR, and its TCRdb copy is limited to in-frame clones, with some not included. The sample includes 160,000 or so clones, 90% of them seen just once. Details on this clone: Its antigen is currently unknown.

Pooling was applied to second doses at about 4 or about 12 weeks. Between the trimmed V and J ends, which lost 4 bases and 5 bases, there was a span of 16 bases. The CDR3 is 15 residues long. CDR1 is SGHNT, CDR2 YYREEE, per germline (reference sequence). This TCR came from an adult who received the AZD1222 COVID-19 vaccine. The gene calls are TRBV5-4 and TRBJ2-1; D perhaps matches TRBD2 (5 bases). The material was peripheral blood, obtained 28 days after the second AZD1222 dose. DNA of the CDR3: TGTGCCAGCAGCCGTTATACGGGGATCGACAATGAGCAGTTCTTC. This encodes CASSRYTGIDNEQFF.